Listed below are T cell receptor beta chains from one sample, sequenced in a study of OX40 agonist ivuxolimab in advanced cancers. The protocol was immunoSEQ multiplex PCR, while the TCRdb copy is restricted to in-frame clones and leaves out a portion. The data show some 17,000 clones, about 89% seen once. This specimen consisted of CD4+ or CD8+ T cells sorted from blood, obtained in a trial of the OX40 agonist ivuxolimab. The receptors come from an adult with an advanced solid tumor such as melanoma, head and neck, liver or kidney cancer. Both conserved end residues are part of each CDR3. Each record gives: clone size, D gene, V gene, J gene, CDR3 DNA, CDR3 protein. A D gene is named only where the DNA matches it firmly. The listing skips clone size in some rows; elsewhere it reads once, few, many or a size class.

abundance: NA; d_gene: NA; v_gene: TRBV25-1; j_gene: TRBJ2-3; CDR3nt: TGTGCCAGCAGTGACCCATACACAGATACGCAGTATTTT; CDR3aa: CASSDPYTDTQYF
abundance: NA; d_gene: NA; v_gene: TRBV7-9; j_gene: TRBJ2-7; CDR3nt: TGTGCCAGCAGCGGTTGGGGGACAATCGGCGAGCAGTACTTC; CDR3aa: CASSGWGTIGEQYF
abundance: NA; d_gene: TRBD1; v_gene: TRBV11-2; j_gene: TRBJ2-5; CDR3nt: TGTGCCAGCAGCTTGGGACAGGGAAAAGAGACCCAGTACTTC; CDR3aa: CASSLGQGKETQYF
abundance: NA; d_gene: NA; v_gene: TRBV11-2; j_gene: TRBJ2-1; CDR3nt: TGTGCCAGCTCCACGACAGCTTACAATGAGCAGTTCTTC; CDR3aa: CASSTTAYNEQFF
abundance: NA; d_gene: NA; v_gene: TRBV25-1; j_gene: TRBJ2-3; CDR3nt: TGTGCCAGCAGCCCCATTCAACCGGGGAGCACAGATACGCAGTATTTT; CDR3aa: CASSPIQPGSTDTQYF
abundance: NA; d_gene: NA; v_gene: TRBV7-9; j_gene: TRBJ2-5; CDR3nt: TGTGCCAGCAGCTTATGGGGGGGCCGAGCGGAGACCCAGTACTTC; CDR3aa: CASSLWGGRAETQYF
abundance: NA; d_gene: NA; v_gene: TRBV5-1; j_gene: TRBJ2-7; CDR3nt: TGCGCCAGCAGGGGAGCCGCGGGCGAGCAGTACTTC; CDR3aa: CASRGAAGEQYF
abundance: NA; d_gene: TRBD2; v_gene: TRBV7-6; j_gene: TRBJ2-5; CDR3nt: TGTGCCAGCAGCTTAGTCAGGGAGGGAGAGACCCAGTACTTC; CDR3aa: CASSLVREGETQYF
abundance: NA; d_gene: TRBD2; v_gene: TRBV6-5; j_gene: TRBJ2-7; CDR3nt: TGTGCCAGCAGTTACCAGACTAGCGGGAGCCAGTACGAGCAGTACTTC; CDR3aa: CASSYQTSGSQYEQYF
abundance: few; d_gene: NA; v_gene: TRBV11-2; j_gene: TRBJ2-7; CDR3nt: TGTGCCAGCAGCTTCGGGGGATTGGACTACGAGCAGTACTTC; CDR3aa: CASSFGGLDYEQYF
abundance: NA; d_gene: NA; v_gene: TRBV6-4; j_gene: TRBJ2-3; CDR3nt: TGTGCCAGCAGTGCTTCGGTAGGAGAGGGTTTGGCGCAGTATTTT; CDR3aa: CASSASVGEGLAQYF
abundance: NA; d_gene: TRBD1; v_gene: TRBV27; j_gene: TRBJ1-6; CDR3nt: TGTGCCAGCAGTCTACAGGGGGCCCCGGGGAAGCCCCTCCACTTT; CDR3aa: CASSLQGAPGKPLHF
abundance: once; d_gene: TRBD2; v_gene: TRBV19; j_gene: TRBJ2-7; CDR3nt: TGTGCCAGTAGTATATCGGCTAGCGGGTCCTACGAGCAGTACTTC; CDR3aa: CASSISASGSYEQYF
abundance: NA; d_gene: TRBD1; v_gene: TRBV5-1; j_gene: TRBJ2-3; CDR3nt: TGCGCCAGCAGCTTGGCCTCAGGGGGCAGCACAGATACGCAGTATTTT; CDR3aa: CASSLASGGSTDTQYF
abundance: NA; d_gene: NA; v_gene: TRBV9; j_gene: TRBJ2-1; CDR3nt: TGTGCCAGCAGCGGGACTATACACAATGAGCAGTTCTTC; CDR3aa: CASSGTIHNEQFF
abundance: NA; d_gene: NA; v_gene: TRBV7-9; j_gene: TRBJ2-7; CDR3nt: TGTGCCAGCAGCTTTAAGGTTGAGCAGTACTTC; CDR3aa: CASSFKVEQYF
abundance: NA; d_gene: NA; v_gene: TRBV29-1; j_gene: TRBJ2-3; CDR3nt: TGCAGCGTTGTACTTGCGGGGACCGCAGATACGCAGTATTTT; CDR3aa: CSVVLAGTADTQYF
abundance: NA; d_gene: TRBD2; v_gene: TRBV4-2; j_gene: TRBJ2-7; CDR3nt: TGTGCCAGCAGCCAAGTCGGTTCCGGACTAGCTTCTTCCTACGAGCAGTACTTC; CDR3aa: CASSQVGSGLASSYEQYF
abundance: NA; d_gene: NA; v_gene: TRBV4-3; j_gene: TRBJ1-6; CDR3nt: TGCGCCAGCAGCCAAGATCGGGGACACAATTCACCCCTCCACTTT; CDR3aa: CASSQDRGHNSPLHF
abundance: once; d_gene: NA; v_gene: TRBV11-2; j_gene: TRBJ1-1; CDR3nt: TGTGCCAGCAGCTTGGTGGCCGCGGCCCTTTCCCCCCTTTTT; CDR3aa: CASSLVAAALSPLF
abundance: NA; d_gene: NA; v_gene: TRBV29-1; j_gene: TRBJ2-1; CDR3nt: TGCAGCGTTGAACATGGGGAGAATGAGCAGTTCTTC; CDR3aa: CSVEHGENEQFF
abundance: NA; d_gene: NA; v_gene: TRBV6-5; j_gene: TRBJ2-7; CDR3nt: TGTGCCAGCAGTTACGGGAACGAATACGAGCAGTACTTC; CDR3aa: CASSYGNEYEQYF
abundance: once; d_gene: NA; v_gene: TRBV11-2; j_gene: TRBJ2-4; CDR3nt: TGTGCCAGCAGCCACTGGGGCCCCTCTGGAGACATTCAGTACTTC; CDR3aa: CASSHWGPSGDIQYF
abundance: NA; d_gene: NA; v_gene: TRBV30; j_gene: TRBJ2-7; CDR3nt: TGTGCCTGGAGTGTTAGGCAGGGAACCTACTTCTACGAGCAGTACTTC; CDR3aa: CAWSVRQGTYFYEQYF
abundance: few; d_gene: TRBD1; v_gene: TRBV7-9; j_gene: TRBJ2-3; CDR3nt: TGTGCCAGCAGCAGCCGACAGGGAATGAATACGCAGTATTTT; CDR3aa: CASSSRQGMNTQYF
abundance: NA; d_gene: NA; v_gene: TRBV5-4; j_gene: TRBJ1-1; CDR3nt: TGTGCCAGCAGCGAGGGGCCAGGGGTAACTGAAGCTTTCTTT; CDR3aa: CASSEGPGVTEAFF
abundance: NA; d_gene: TRBD2; v_gene: TRBV11-2; j_gene: TRBJ2-7; CDR3nt: TGTGCCAGCAGCTTAGAAGCAGCGGGGTACTACGAGCAGTACTTC; CDR3aa: CASSLEAAGYYEQYF
abundance: NA; d_gene: NA; v_gene: TRBV25-1; j_gene: TRBJ1-1; CDR3nt: TGTGCCAGCAGTGAATATCAAGCTTTCTTT; CDR3aa: CASSEYQAFF
abundance: NA; d_gene: NA; v_gene: TRBV15; j_gene: TRBJ2-7; CDR3nt: TGTGCCACCAGCAGAACAGGACTTTCCTACGAGCAGTACTTC; CDR3aa: CATSRTGLSYEQYF
abundance: once; d_gene: NA; v_gene: TRBV4-1; j_gene: TRBJ2-4; CDR3nt: TGCGCCAGCAGCCTCCTGGGCGGGGACATTCAGTACTTC; CDR3aa: CASSLLGGDIQYF
abundance: NA; d_gene: TRBD1; v_gene: TRBV30; j_gene: TRBJ1-4; CDR3nt: TGTGCCTGGAGTACTGGGCAGGGGGCTAATGAAAAACTGTTTTTT; CDR3aa: CAWSTGQGANEKLFF
abundance: NA; d_gene: TRBD2; v_gene: TRBV10-2; j_gene: TRBJ2-7; CDR3nt: TGCGCCAGCAGTTTTAGCGGGCCCAGCTCCTACGAGCAGTACTTC; CDR3aa: CASSFSGPSSYEQYF
abundance: once; d_gene: NA; v_gene: TRBV18; j_gene: TRBJ2-3; CDR3nt: TGTGCCAGCTCACCGACGGTTGATACGCAGTATTTT; CDR3aa: CASSPTVDTQYF
abundance: NA; d_gene: TRBD1; v_gene: TRBV19; j_gene: TRBJ2-7; CDR3nt: TGTGCCAGTAGTTTCCCGGGACAGGGGATCTACGAGCAGTACTTC; CDR3aa: CASSFPGQGIYEQYF
abundance: NA; d_gene: NA; v_gene: TRBV30; j_gene: TRBJ2-7; CDR3nt: TGTGCCTGGAGTGAGACCTCCTACGAGCAGTACTTC; CDR3aa: CAWSETSYEQYF
abundance: NA; d_gene: NA; v_gene: TRBV29-1; j_gene: TRBJ2-1; CDR3nt: TGCAGCGTTGGGAGGGGGAGCTCCTACAATGAGCAGTTCTTC; CDR3aa: CSVGRGSSYNEQFF
abundance: NA; d_gene: NA; v_gene: TRBV11-3; j_gene: TRBJ2-3; CDR3nt: TGTGCCAGCAGCTCCCGGGAGATTCGGACAGATACGCAGTATTTT; CDR3aa: CASSSREIRTDTQYF
abundance: few; d_gene: NA; v_gene: TRBV4-2; j_gene: TRBJ2-7; CDR3nt: TGTGCCAGCAGCCATGGCAGGGCAAACGAGCAGTACTTC; CDR3aa: CASSHGRANEQYF
abundance: NA; d_gene: TRBD2; v_gene: TRBV6-1; j_gene: TRBJ2-1; CDR3nt: TGTGCCAGCAACCGACTAGCGGGCTCCTACAATGAGCAGTTCTTC; CDR3aa: CASNRLAGSYNEQFF
abundance: once; d_gene: NA; v_gene: TRBV30; j_gene: TRBJ1-6; CDR3nt: TGTGCCTGGGAAGGGGGACCTTCATATAATTCACCCCTCCACTTT; CDR3aa: CAWEGGPSYNSPLHF
abundance: NA; d_gene: NA; v_gene: TRBV11-3; j_gene: TRBJ1-1; CDR3nt: TGTGCCAGCAGCAGATGGGGGAACACTGAAGCTTTCTTT; CDR3aa: CASSRWGNTEAFF
abundance: NA; d_gene: NA; v_gene: TRBV10-2; j_gene: TRBJ2-7; CDR3nt: TGCGCCAGCAGTGGTTGGTGGGGGGCCCTCTCCTACGAGCAGTACTTC; CDR3aa: CASSGWWGALSYEQYF
abundance: NA; d_gene: TRBD2; v_gene: TRBV4-2; j_gene: TRBJ2-7; CDR3nt: TGTGCCAGCAGCCAAGAGTATGGACTAGCCTACGAGCAGTACTTC; CDR3aa: CASSQEYGLAYEQYF
abundance: NA; d_gene: TRBD1; v_gene: TRBV27; j_gene: TRBJ2-7; CDR3nt: TGTGCCAGCAGCCATCTCGGGACAGGTGGTCCCTACGAGCAGTACTTC; CDR3aa: CASSHLGTGGPYEQYF
abundance: NA; d_gene: NA; v_gene: TRBV30; j_gene: TRBJ2-1; CDR3nt: TGTGCCTGCGCGGCGGGAAGGGGCTACAATGAGCAGTTCTTC; CDR3aa: CACAAGRGYNEQFF
abundance: NA; d_gene: NA; v_gene: TRBV30; j_gene: TRBJ2-7; CDR3nt: TGTGCCTGGACCCAAACAGCTTCCTACGAGCAGTACTTC; CDR3aa: CAWTQTASYEQYF
abundance: many; d_gene: NA; v_gene: TRBV5-8; j_gene: TRBJ1-2; CDR3nt: TGTGCCAGCAGATCGACAGGCCACTATGGCTACACCTTC; CDR3aa: CASRSTGHYGYTF
abundance: NA; d_gene: TRBD1; v_gene: TRBV4-3; j_gene: TRBJ1-1; CDR3nt: TGCGCCAGCCGCCGGGGACAGGGGGGAGTGGGCACTGAAGCTTTCTTT; CDR3aa: CASRRGQGGVGTEAFF
abundance: NA; d_gene: NA; v_gene: TRBV7-9; j_gene: TRBJ2-1; CDR3nt: TGTGCCAGCAGCTCCTTCAATGAGCAGTTCTTC; CDR3aa: CASSSFNEQFF
abundance: NA; d_gene: NA; v_gene: TRBV19; j_gene: TRBJ1-5; CDR3nt: TGTGCCAGTAGTATTGGGCGGGGTTACCAGCCCCAGCATTTT; CDR3aa: CASSIGRGYQPQHF
abundance: NA; d_gene: NA; v_gene: TRBV13; j_gene: TRBJ1-3; CDR3nt: TGTGCCAGCAGCTCGGAAGGAAACACCATATATTTT; CDR3aa: CASSSEGNTIYF